These 4 T cell receptor beta chains were sequenced from one sample in a study of tumour-infiltrating T cells in Burkitt lymphoma. Assay used: immunoSEQ multiplex PCR; TCRdb lists only in-frame clones, some missing. The sample gives 14,000 or so clones, around a third of which show up once; 6.2% is in the top ten. Material for sequencing was tumor tissue. Receptor source: a human donor with diffuse large B-cell lymphoma.

This clone was picked up a small number of times. The J gene is TRBJ2-1, the V gene TRBV9; TRBD1 or TRBD2 may be the D gene (5 bases each). From germline, CDR1 is SGDLS and CDR2 YYNGEE. V was pared by 0 bases and J by 4 bases, with 14 bases between. The CDR3 covers 16 residues. CDR3 in amino acids: CASSVGGNGAYNEQFF. Here the CDR3 DNA reads TGTGCCAGCAGCGTAGGAGGGAACGGGGCTTACAATGAGCAGTTCTTC. Full variable domain (rest looked up from reference TRBV9 and TRBJ2-1): DSGVTQTPKHLITATGQRVTLRCSPRSGDLSVYWYQQSLDQGLQFLIQYYNGEERAKGNILERFSAQQFPDLHSELNLSSLELGDSALYFCASSVGGNGAYNEQFFGPGTRLTVL.

In this sample, this clone turned up a few times. CDR3 DNA: TGTGCCAGCAGCCCGACAGGCTACGAGCAGTACTTC. Its translation is CASSPTGYEQYF. The gene calls are TRBV7-6 and TRBJ2-7; D might be TRBD1 (6 bases). V lost 5 bases to trimming and J lost 3 bases, with 8 bases between them. The germline gives CDR1 SGHVS, CDR2 FNYEAQ. CDR3 size: 12 residues.

This clone has more than one count but fewer than ten. The rearrangement joins TRBV30 to TRBJ2-1, with unresolved D. V dropped 2 bases and J dropped 4 bases, with 12 bases sitting between them. The germline CDR1 and CDR2 sequences are GTSNPN and SVGIG (reference sequence). The CDR3 sequence is 14 residues long. CDR3 in DNA: TGTGCCTGGAGTTCCTATGGCGGATACAATGAGCAGTTCTTC. It codes for CAWSSYGGYNEQFF.

There are a few counts of this clone. The chain combines TRBV7-9 with TRBJ2-7, with 7 bases identical to TRBD2. CDR1 is SEHNR and CDR2 is FQNEAQ in the germline V gene (reference sequence). The CDR3 has 15 residues. Trimming at V came to 2 bases and at J to 0 bases, leaving 4 bases not matched to a gene. The CDR3 DNA follows: TGTGCCAGCAGCTTAACGCGGGGGAGCTCCTACGAGCAGTACTTC. Protein sequence: CASSLTRGSSYEQYF.